The 28 T cell receptor beta chains presented below share a single source sample, sequenced in a study of T cell changes during pregnancy in multiple sclerosis. The repertoire was sequenced with immunoSEQ multiplex PCR; TCRdb's copy has only in-frame clones and lacks some. The sample shows roughly 48,000 clones, over 80% of them seen only once. The sequenced sample was CD4+ T cells from peripheral blood mononuclear cells, obtained in the third trimester of pregnancy. Receptors originate from a female donor with multiple sclerosis, enrolled in a pregnancy study.

This chain uses TRBV13 with TRBJ2-4; 13 bases align to TRBD2. Germline V gene data show CDR1 as PRHDT and CDR2 as FYEKMQ (reference sequence). The V gene end was trimmed by 5 bases and the J gene end by 0 bases; junction bases not matched to a gene: 7. There are 18 residues in the CDR3. The CDR3 sequence: CASSLRLAGGPAKNIQYF. In DNA form, the CDR3 reads TGTGCCAGCAGCCTAAGACTAGCGGGAGGCCCAGCCAAAAACATTCAGTACTTC.

V gene TRBV5-1 combines with J gene TRBJ1-1; weak D call: TRBD1 (5 bases). Germline values: CDR1 SGHRS, CDR2 YFSETQ. V shed 0 bases and J shed 6 bases, with 12 bases lying between them. The CDR3 has 14 amino acids. The CDR3: CASSLVGGEAEAFF. In nucleotides, the CDR3 is TGCGCCAGCAGCTTGGTGGGGGGGGAGGCTGAAGCTTTCTTT. The full variable domain, rest sourced from reference TRBV5-1 and TRBJ1-1, is KAGVTQTPRYLIKTRGQQVTLSCSPISGHRSVSWYQQTPGQGLQFLFEYFSETQRNKGNFPGRFSGRQFSNSRSEMNVSTLELGDSALYLCASSLVGGEAEAFFGQGTRLTVV.

This sequence joins TRBV28 and TRBJ1-2, with TRBD1 identical over 11 bases. This CDR3 region has 16 residues. The V gene end was trimmed by 11 bases and the J gene end by 1 base; junction bases not matched to a gene: 12. Germline CDR1 reads MDHEN; CDR2 reads SYDVKM. The CDR3 loop is CALSFRDRGGNYGYTF. The DNA of the CDR3 is TGTGCCTTGAGCTTCCGGGACAGGGGGGGTAACTATGGCTACACCTTC.

The chain couples TRBV25-1 to TRBJ1-6; no definite D call. This CDR3 has 14 residues. Trimming removed 4 bases at V and 7 bases at J, with 11 bases between. Germline lookup yields CDR1 MGHDK and CDR2 SYGVNS. The CDR3 is CASSGGPRNSPLHF. In DNA, the CDR3 is TGTGCCAGCAGTGGTGGGCCCAGAAATTCACCCCTCCACTTT.

The chain uses TRBV6-6 and TRBJ1-6; D is unclear. The CDR3 has 15 amino acids. Per the germline V gene, CDR1 is MNHNY and CDR2 is SVGAGI (reference sequence). Trimming left V 0 bases short and J 5 bases short, with 8 bases between. This CDR3 is CASSYSARNNSPLHF. The CDR3 nucleotides are TGTGCCAGCAGTTACTCGGCCCGAAATAATTCACCCCTCCACTTT.

This clone was seen only once. The J gene is TRBJ1-3, the V gene TRBV10-3; 8 bases are shared with TRBD1. Germline assignment: CDR1 ENHRY and CDR2 SYGVKD. The J segment lost 3 bases and the V segment lost 6 bases, leaving 10 bases of the junction unmatched. The CDR3 runs to 16 residues. As DNA, the CDR3 is TGTGCCATCAGGGCGGGGCAGGGGGCCGGTGGAAACACCATATATTTT. Protein: CAIRAGQGAGGNTIYF.

The V gene is TRBV29-1, the J gene TRBJ2-3; the D gene is possibly TRBD1 (5 bases). The CDR3 is 14 amino acids. CDR1 is SQVTM and CDR2 is ANQGSEA in the germline V gene. The germline V and J ends were trimmed by 6 bases and 2 bases, with 15 bases remaining between them. Here the CDR3 reads CSVRTFTNTDTQYF. In nucleotides, the CDR3 is TGCAGCGTCCGGACATTCACTAACACAGATACGCAGTATTTT.

The CDR3: CASSPPTGHQETQYF. As DNA, the CDR3 is TGTGCCAGCAGTCCGCCAACAGGACACCAAGAGACCCAGTACTTC. The gene calls are TRBV25-1 and TRBJ2-5; D is possibly TRBD1 (5 bases). V was cut by 5 bases and J by 0 bases, with 13 bases left in between. CDR3 size: 15 residues. Germline assignment: CDR1 MGHDK and CDR2 SYGVNS.

The rearrangement uses TRBV7-8 and TRBJ2-7; 9 nucleotides agree with TRBD1. Germline lookup yields CDR1 SGHVS and CDR2 FQNEAQ. The ends lost 5 bases at V and 4 bases at J; junction bases unmatched: 6. The CDR3 is 14 amino acids. This CDR3 is CASSHRTGEYEQYF. The CDR3 bases are TGTGCCAGCAGCCACAGGACAGGGGAGTACGAGCAGTACTTC.

This sequence joins TRBV19 and TRBJ2-2, with TRBD1 matching over 8 bases. Germline V CDR1 and CDR2: LNHDA, SQIVND (reference sequence). J gave up 0 bases and V 3 bases, and 9 bases lay outside the gene matches. This CDR3 has 18 residues. The chain's CDR3 is CASSIQGAPYTNTGELFF. CDR3 nucleotide sequence: TGTGCCAGTAGTATTCAGGGGGCCCCCTATACGAACACCGGGGAGCTGTTTTTT.

This chain joins TRBV5-1 and TRBJ1-2; 8 nucleotides align to TRBD1. Germline CDR1 reads SGHRS; CDR2 reads YFSETQ. The CDR3 is 14 residues long. Trimming took 0 bases from V and 7 from J; bases not matched to a gene: 5. CDR3: CASSLAQGAGGYTF. The CDR3 nucleotides are TGCGCCAGCAGCTTGGCCCAGGGGGCCGGTGGCTACACCTTC.

The genes are TRBV14 and TRBJ2-3, with 12 bases identical to TRBD2. Germline trimming cut 1 base from V and 0 bases from J; bases unmatched to any gene: 2. The CDR3 loop spans 17 amino acids. Germline V gene lookup returns CDR1 SGHDN and CDR2 FVKESK. In nucleotides, the CDR3 is TGTGCCAGCAGCCAAGGGACTAGCGGGATTAGCACAGATACGCAGTATTTT. Amino acids: CASSQGTSGISTDTQYF.

This clone was observed a single time. The rearrangement uses TRBV19 and TRBJ1-1; the D gene is possibly TRBD1 (5 bases). The germline CDR1 and CDR2 sequences are LNHDA and SQIVND (reference sequence). Trimming shortened V by 3 bases and J by 1 base, and 9 bases separated the two germline ends. The CDR3 has 14 residues. As DNA, the CDR3 is TGTGCCAGTAGTATGGGAGGGGCGAACACTGAAGCTTTCTTT. Protein product: CASSMGGANTEAFF.

The V gene is TRBV14, the J gene TRBJ1-3; possible D gene TRBD1, 5 bases. CDR1 is SGHDN, CDR2 FVKESK, per germline. V was pared by 4 bases and J by 3 bases, with 19 bases between. The CDR3 is made up of 17 amino acids. CDR3 in amino acids: CASSLIPIGEGGNTIYF. The CDR3 DNA sequence: TGTGCCAGCAGCCTTATACCGATAGGGGAAGGTGGAAACACCATATATTTT.

The chain couples TRBV11-2 to TRBJ2-7, with D maybe TRBD2 (6 bases). Trimming removed 1 base from V and 6 bases from J, with 16 bases in between. Germline CDR1 and CDR2: SGHAT and FQNNGV. The CDR3 contains 15 residues. The CDR3 sequence is CASSLVRERSGEQYF. The DNA of the CDR3 is TGTGCCAGCAGCTTAGTACGGGAGAGGAGTGGCGAGCAGTACTTC.

The sample holds one count of this clone. The V call is TRBV5-1, the J call TRBJ2-7, with D perhaps matching TRBD1 (6 bases). The CDR3 is 14 residues long. V was pared by 5 bases and J by 3 bases, with 15 bases between. CDR1 SGHRS and CDR2 YFSETQ come from the germline V gene. CDR3 in DNA: TGCGCCAGCAGATATTCGGGACAAAGCTACGAGCAGTACTTC. Translation gives CASRYSGQSYEQYF.

J is TRBJ2-1 and V is TRBV27; 11 bases agree with TRBD2. Germline V gene lookup returns CDR1 MNHEY and CDR2 SMNVEV (reference sequence). After removal of 5 bases from V and 12 bases from J, the junction contained 9 bases not matched to a gene. This CDR3 has 14 residues. CDR3 bases: TGTGCCAGCAGTCCGGGGACTAGCGGTTTGGGGCAGTTCTTC. This translates into CASSPGTSGLGQFF.

The V call is TRBV5-1, the J call TRBJ1-5; weak D call: TRBD1 (5 bases). Per germline, CDR1 SGHRS and CDR2 YFSETQ. V was shortened by 0 bases and J by 5 bases, with 12 bases between the two germline ends. The CDR3 has 15 amino acids. The CDR3 sequence is CASSLEGRGDQPQHF. DNA for the CDR3: TGCGCCAGCAGCTTGGAGGGGCGCGGGGATCAGCCCCAGCATTTT. The full variable domain, completed using reference TRBV5-1 and TRBJ1-5, is KAGVTQTPRYLIKTRGQQVTLSCSPISGHRSVSWYQQTPGQGLQFLFEYFSETQRNKGNFPGRFSGRQFSNSRSEMNVSTLELGDSALYLCASSLEGRGDQPQHFGDGTRLSIL.

The chain uses TRBV7-9 and TRBJ1-1; D is possibly TRBD1 (6 bases). Germline-derived CDR1 and CDR2 are SEHNR and FQNEAQ (reference sequence). The CDR3 loop spans 13 amino acids. Trimming removed 1 base from V and 4 bases from J, with 7 bases in between. The CDR3 DNA reads as TGTGCCAGCAGCTTAGAAGGGGGCACTGAAGCTTTCTTT. This gives the protein CASSLEGGTEAFF.

J is TRBJ1-4 and V is TRBV6-1, with D uncertain. Germline CDR1 is MNHNS and CDR2 is SASEGT. V gave up 6 bases and J gave up 7 bases, with 15 bases separating them. CDR3 length: 14 amino acids. CDR3 coding DNA: TGTGCCAGCAGCGGACGGGCAAGCGGTGAAAAACTGTTTTTT. Translated: CASSGRASGEKLFF.

This clone was seen once. The V and J genes are TRBV19 and TRBJ1-1; TRBD1 might be the D (6 bases). The CDR3 runs 15 residues. V gave up 6 bases and J gave up 4 bases, with 18 bases separating them. The germline CDR1 and CDR2 sequences are LNHDA and SQIVND (reference sequence). CDR3 DNA sequence: TGTGCCAGTAGGGTAACTGACGGGGGGCCCACTGAAGCTTTCTTT. The encoded protein is CASRVTDGGPTEAFF.

The V gene is TRBV5-4, the J gene TRBJ1-3; no clear D. V lost 0 bases and J lost 0, with 7 bases in between. The CDR3 runs to 15 residues. CDR1 is SGHNT, CDR2 YYREEE, per germline (reference sequence). Written as DNA, the CDR3 is TGTGCCAGCAGCTTGGACAGAAACTCTGGAAACACCATATATTTT. Its protein is CASSLDRNSGNTIYF.

The sample holds a few counts of this clone. This chain connects TRBV19 to TRBJ2-2, with a tentative D call TRBD1 (6 bases). This CDR3 contains 15 residues. Germline-derived CDR1 and CDR2 are LNHDA and SQIVND (reference sequence). Trimming shortened V by 6 bases and J by 5 bases, and 16 bases separated the two germline ends. CDR3 DNA: TGTGCCAGTAGAAGTTGGGGGCCGGGAACCGGGGAGCTGTTTTTT. As protein: CASRSWGPGTGELFF.

The J gene is TRBJ2-3, the V gene TRBV4-2; 12 bases match TRBD2. Germline V gives CDR1 LGHNA, CDR2 YNFKEQ. CDR3 size: 17 residues. V gave up 0 bases and J gave up 4 bases; unmatched junction bases: 5. The CDR3 reads CASSQDRLAGGPDTQYF. The CDR3 bases are TGTGCCAGCAGCCAAGATCGCCTAGCGGGAGGGCCAGATACGCAGTATTTT.

The genes are TRBV14 and TRBJ1-6; no reliable D call. CDR3 length: 14 amino acids. Germline V lookup: CDR1 SGHDN, CDR2 FVKESK. Trimming left V 6 bases short and J 0 bases short, with 6 bases between. The DNA for the CDR3 is TGTGCCAGCAGTCACAGCTCCTATAATTCACCCCTCCACTTT. Its translation: CASSHSSYNSPLHF.

This clone was seen a few times. The rearrangement uses TRBV6-1 and TRBJ1-1, with D uncertain. Deletions cut 6 bases from V and 7 bases from J, with 15 bases between. CDR1 and CDR2 (germline): MNHNS, SASEGT. The CDR3 runs 13 residues. CDR3 bases: TGTGCCAGCAGCGCTGCTTGGGCGCGTGAAGCTTTCTTT. It yields the protein CASSAAWAREAFF.

The chain links TRBV6-4 to TRBJ2-2, with D tentatively TRBD2 (5 bases). CDR3 length equals 16 residues. The germline gives CDR1 MRHNA, CDR2 SNTAGT. V shed 6 bases and J shed 2 bases, with 16 bases lying between them. CDR3 nucleotides: TGTGCCAGCAGCCCCCTCCGGGGATCTAACACCGGGGAGCTGTTTTTT. Translating gives CASSPLRGSNTGELFF.

The V call is TRBV28, the J call TRBJ2-4; 12 nucleotides line up with TRBD1. This CDR3 has 15 amino acids. The germline V gene encodes CDR1 MDHEN and CDR2 SYDVKM. V gave up 5 bases and J gave up 8 bases; unmatched junction bases: 7. The CDR3 region is CASSPGTGGLDIQYF. In nucleotides, the CDR3 is TGTGCCAGCAGTCCCGGGACAGGGGGCTTGGACATTCAGTACTTC.